Listed here are 25 T cell receptor beta chains from one sample, sequenced in a study of Graves' ophthalmopathy and Graves' hyperthyroidism listed by TCRdb under 2018. These reads were obtained on an Illumina HiSeq 2000. For repertoire sequencing, the TCR beta CDR3 regions were amplified from RNA transcripts. The first round of RT-PCR was done with HTBI primers and the Qiagen OneStep RT-PCR kit, and was followed by a second round of multiplex PCR, then size selection and purification. TCRdb applied fastp at Q25 and MiXCR to the public reads, then kept only in-frame beta chains. Each entry is one CDR3 protein sequence, shown with its most common DNA and genes. The sample includes tens of thousands of distinct CDR3 sequences, with around half observed a single time. Roughly 26% of the sample goes to the ten largest clones. Sample: peripheral blood. Receptor source: an adult woman with stable Graves' hyperthyroidism.

This clonotype was seen ten or more times. The CDR3 DNA sequence: TGTGCCATCACACTTCTACAGGGGGAAGGCTACACCTTC. This encodes CAITLLQGEGYTF. The genes are TRBV10-3 and TRBJ1-2, with 8 bases identical to TRBD1. The CDR3 runs 13 residues. Germline V gene sequence: CDR1 ENHRY, CDR2 SYGVKD. Losses at the gene ends were 7 bases for V and 8 bases for J; bases not matched to a gene: 9.

In this sample, this clonotype turned up many times. V usage is TRBV6-6 and J usage is TRBJ1-1; no clear D gene. With 10 bases removed from V and 1 base from J, the gap between germline ends came to 13 bases. Per the germline V gene, CDR1 is MNHNY and CDR2 is SVGAGI (reference sequence). The CDR3 consists of 13 residues. CDR3 sequence (DNA): TGTGCCACCCAGAAAATTGAGAACACTGAAGCTTTCTTT. This codes for CATQKIENTEAFF.

This clonotype has more than one count but fewer than ten. This chain uses TRBV5-1 with TRBJ1-2; no clear D. The CDR3 contains 16 residues. Germline CDR1 SGHRS, CDR2 YFSETQ. The V and J ends lost 1 base and 4 bases respectively, with 17 bases between them. The CDR3 here is CASSLNTEARFYGYTF. The CDR3 nucleotides are TGCGCCAGCAGCTTGAACACGGAGGCACGGTTCTATGGCTACACCTTC.

The chain combines TRBV7-6 with TRBJ2-7, with TRBD2 matching over 8 bases. The CDR3 is 17 residues long. J lost 2 bases, V lost 5 bases, and 14 bases had no gene match. Germline V gene lookup returns CDR1 SGHVS and CDR2 FNYEAQ. CDR3 protein: CASSPPWCTSGTYEQYF. The DNA for the CDR3 is TGTGCCAGCAGCCCCCCCTGGTGTACTAGCGGCACCTACGAGCAGTACTTC.

This clonotype was seen many times. V gene TRBV14 combines with J gene TRBJ2-7; D gene ambiguous. V lost 1 base and J 8 bases, leaving 9 bases between the germline ends. The germline V gene encodes CDR1 SGHDN and CDR2 FVKESK. CDR3 length equals 12 residues. The CDR3 nucleotides are TGTGCCAGCAGCCAAGGCAAAAGGAAGCAGTACTTC. Translated, it gives CASSQGKRKQYF. Based on the CDR3 plus reference TRBV14 and TRBJ2-7, the full variable domain is EAGVTQFPSHSVIEKGQTVTLRCDPISGHDNLYWYRRVMGKEIKFLLHFVKESKQDESGMPNNRFLAERTGGTYSTLKVQPAELEDSGVYFCASSQGKRKQYFGPGTRLTVT.

The table lists this clonotype with many counts. The chain recombines TRBV27 with TRBJ2-7; 8 bases align to TRBD1. Germline loops: CDR1 MNHEY, CDR2 SMNVEV (reference sequence). After removal of 3 bases from V and 7 bases from J, the junction contained 2 bases not matched to a gene. The CDR3 runs 12 residues. The CDR3 sequence is CASSFTGGEQYF. The CDR3 nucleotides read TGTGCCAGCAGTTTCACAGGGGGGGAGCAGTACTTC.

This clonotype occurred a few times. The rearrangement links TRBV29-1 to TRBJ1-3; no reliable D call. Germline V gene sequence: CDR1 SQVTM, CDR2 ANQGSEA. CDR3 length equals 11 residues. Trimming took off 6 bases at V and 4 bases at J, with 7 bases between the two ends. In nucleotides, the CDR3 is TGCAGCGTCGCCGGAGGAAACACCATATATTTT. Its translation is CSVAGGNTIYF.

The chain couples TRBV7-9 to TRBJ2-5; TRBD2 aligns across 15 bases. This CDR3 has 16 residues. CDR1 and CDR2 (germline): SEHNR, FQNEAQ (reference sequence). The V gene end was trimmed by 5 bases and the J gene end by 5 bases; junction bases not matched to a gene: 6. The CDR3 sequence is CASSPRTSGRVETQYF. The CDR3 coding sequence is TGTGCCAGCAGCCCCAGGACTAGCGGGAGGGTCGAGACCCAGTACTTC.

Many counts were recorded for this clonotype. The rearrangement joins TRBV24-1 to TRBJ2-3; 9 positions match TRBD2. This CDR3 has 19 residues. Germline V gene sequence: CDR1 KGHDR, CDR2 SFDVKD. The junction had 12 bases not matched to a gene; V was cut back by 3 bases and J by 0 bases. CDR3 DNA: TGTGCCACCAGTGATCGGCGGGTGTCAGCGGGAGGTAGCACAGATACGCAGTATTTT. Translation: CATSDRRVSAGGSTDTQYF.

This clonotype showed up many times. This chain connects TRBV6-6 to TRBJ1-2; weak D call: TRBD1 (5 bases). Germline V lookup: CDR1 MNHNY, CDR2 SVGAGI (reference sequence). The CDR3 sequence is 14 residues long. V lost 2 bases to trimming and J lost 2 bases, with 9 bases between them. The CDR3 is CASSYGTQNYGYTF. The CDR3 DNA reads TGTGCCAGCAGTTACGGGACCCAAAACTATGGCTACACCTTC.

This clonotype showed up many times. An end of the junction does not agree with germline; a read error may underlie this. The chain is built from TRBV20-1 and TRBJ1-3; weak D call: TRBD1 (6 bases). The CDR3 covers 16 residues. Germline lookup yields CDR1 DFQATT and CDR2 SNEGSKA (reference sequence). The CDR3 DNA is TGCAGTGCCCCCCTGGGGGGGCTCTCCTCTGAAAACACCATATATTTT. This sequence encodes CSAPLGGLSSENTIYF.

This clonotype was seen repeatedly, ten times or more. The rearrangement links TRBV19 to TRBJ1-5, with 9 bases identical to TRBD1. J lost 1 base, V lost 5 bases, and 9 bases had no gene match. The CDR3 runs to 17 residues. Germline V gives CDR1 LNHDA, CDR2 SQIVND (reference sequence). CDR3 DNA: TGTGCCAGTAGTCCTCCGGACAGGGGAGGCAGCAATCAGCCCCAGCATTTT. Protein: CASSPPDRGGSNQPQHF.

This clonotype has ten or more counts. The V and J genes are TRBV29-1 and TRBJ1-2, with a possible D match to TRBD1 (5 bases). The CDR3 totals 13 residues. The germline V gene has CDR1 SQVTM and CDR2 ANQGSEA. V shed 0 bases and J shed 6 bases, with 11 bases lying between them. CDR3 bases: TGCAGCGTTGAAGAAGGCGGGGGGAATGGCTACACCTTC. Encoded protein: CSVEEGGGNGYTF.

The gene calls are TRBV7-9 and TRBJ1-2, with 12 bases that match TRBD1. The ends lost 5 bases at V and 8 bases at J; junction bases unmatched: 12. Per the germline V gene, CDR1 is SEHNR and CDR2 is FQNEAQ (reference sequence). This CDR3 region has 16 residues. CDR3 coding DNA: TGTGCCAGCAGCCCCTCCGGGACAGGGGGCGCGGCAGGCTACACCTTC. Protein: CASSPSGTGGAAGYTF.

The V call is TRBV29-1, the J call TRBJ1-4; D is perhaps TRBD1 (6 bases). V lost 5 bases to trimming and J lost 6 bases, with 10 bases between them. CDR3 length: 12 amino acids. Germline loops: CDR1 SQVTM, CDR2 ANQGSEA. The CDR3 DNA sequence: TGCAGCGTTAGGGCAGGGGATGAAAAACTGTTTTTT. Translated: CSVRAGDEKLFF.

This clonotype was seen many times. As DNA, the CDR3 is TGCGCCAGCAGCCAAGCAGCGACTAGCGGGTTCTACGAGCAGTACTTC. It is translated as CASSQAATSGFYEQYF. This chain uses TRBV5-1 with TRBJ2-7, with 10 bases identical to TRBD2. J gave up 3 bases and V 4 bases, and 10 bases lay outside the gene matches. CDR3 size: 16 residues. Per the germline V gene, CDR1 is SGHRS and CDR2 is YFSETQ.

The V and J genes are TRBV7-2 and TRBJ2-2; no clear D gene. The germline V gene encodes CDR1 SGHTA and CDR2 FQGNSA. With 5 bases removed from V and 0 bases from J, the gap between germline ends came to 4 bases. The CDR3 is 13 amino acids. CDR3 loop: CASSRTNTGELFF. The CDR3, as DNA: TGTGCCAGCAGCCGAACGAACACCGGGGAGCTGTTTTTT.

This rearrangement joins TRBV7-6 to TRBJ2-7; TRBD2 matches 11 bases. J was trimmed by 2 bases and V by 3 bases; bases with no gene match: 0. CDR1 and CDR2 (germline): SGHVS, FNYEAQ. The CDR3 is 14 amino acids. The CDR3 DNA sequence: TGTGCCAGCAGCTTGGGACTAGCGGCCTACGAGCAGTACTTC. This gives the protein CASSLGLAAYEQYF.

This clonotype was found once. This chain joins TRBV5-1 and TRBJ1-2; 7 bases map to TRBD1. The junction had 7 bases not matched to a gene; V was cut back by 3 bases and J by 8 bases. CDR1 is SGHRS and CDR2 is YFSETQ in the germline V gene. CDR3 length: 13 amino acids. The CDR3 DNA reads as TGCGCCAGCAGCTCGGGACAGACCTTGGGCTACACCTTC. Encoded protein: CASSSGQTLGYTF. Using reference TRBV5-1 and TRBJ1-2 for the parts outside the CDR3, the full variable domain is KAGVTQTPRYLIKTRGQQVTLSCSPISGHRSVSWYQQTPGQGLQFLFEYFSETQRNKGNFPGRFSGRQFSNSRSEMNVSTLELGDSALYLCASSSGQTLGYTFGSGTRLTVV.

By sample share, this clonotype is medium-sized. The chain is built from TRBV2 and TRBJ1-2; 7 positions agree with TRBD1. The CDR3 sequence is 12 residues long. V shed 6 bases and J 7 bases; nucleotides not matched to a gene: 5. Germline V gene data show CDR1 as SNHLY and CDR2 as FYNNEI. In DNA form, the CDR3 reads TGTGCCAGCAGAGGAGGGGGCTCTGGCTACACCTTC. Its translation is CASRGGGSGYTF.

There are many counts of this clonotype. The chain carries TRBV4-2 and TRBJ2-2, with D perhaps assigned TRBD1 or TRBD2 (6 bases each). The V end was cut by 4 bases, the J end by 4 bases, with 7 bases between. CDR3 length: 13 residues. The V gene's germline CDR1 is LGHNA and CDR2 YNFKEQ. The CDR3 reads CASSRGATGELFF. CDR3 DNA sequence: TGTGCCAGCAGCCGGGGGGCCACCGGGGAGCTGTTTTTT.

This clonotype has only one observation. At one end the junction does not follow the germline gene, possibly because of a read error. The chain has TRBV4-1 and TRBJ1-6; D may be TRBD1 (6 bases). Germline V gene data show CDR1 as MGHRA and CDR2 as YSYEKL. The CDR3 sequence is 12 residues long. This CDR3 is CPSSHDRQPLHF. CDR3 coding DNA: TGTCCCAGCAGCCATGACAGGCAACCCCTCCACTTT.

This chain joins TRBV7-9 and TRBJ1-2; 9 nucleotides match TRBD1. The CDR3 spans 14 residues. Germline loops: CDR1 SEHNR, CDR2 FQNEAQ (reference sequence). After removal of 6 bases from V and 5 bases from J, the junction contained 7 bases not matched to a gene. The CDR3, as DNA: TGTGCCAGCAGTTTTACCGACAGGGGGTATGGCTACACCTTC. The encoded protein is CASSFTDRGYGYTF.

Many counts were recorded for this clonotype. The rearrangement uses TRBV19 and TRBJ1-2, with D perhaps TRBD1 (5 bases). The germline V gene has CDR1 LNHDA and CDR2 SQIVND (reference sequence). With 9 bases removed from V and 1 base from J, the gap between germline ends came to 9 bases. This CDR3 contains 12 residues. CDR3 sequence: CARTVFNYGYTF. DNA of the CDR3: TGTGCCAGGACAGTTTTTAACTATGGCTACACCTTC.

This clonotype was detected a few times. The rearrangement uses TRBV2 and TRBJ2-2; 9 nucleotides align to TRBD1. V shed 5 bases, J shed 7 bases, and the junction held 5 bases outside the gene matches. The CDR3 consists of 14 residues. Germline V gene lookup returns CDR1 SNHLY and CDR2 FYNNEI. CDR3 sequence reads: CASSLRDRVGELFF. CDR3 nucleotides: TGTGCCAGCAGTCTCCGGGACAGGGTCGGGGAGCTGTTTTTT.